This T cell receptor (beta chain) came from a study of blood T cell repertoires in COVID-19. Study summary: COVID-19 samples from acute and convalescent phases originated in the United States, Italy and Spain. T cells, B-cell-depleted T cells, or PBMCs supplied cDNA or gDNA.

Per the study methods: Amplification from reference gene primers served as the basis for estimated nucleated cell counts. Assay: immunoSEQ multiplex PCR; the TCRdb copy retains only in-frame clones and omits some. V and J calls and clone size are copied from that table; D and trimming were computed from the DNA. The sample gives 150,000 to 180,000 clones, roughly nine tenths of which show up once; under 0.6% is in the top ten. The trim removed 1 base at V and 12 bases at J, leaving 8 bases unmatched. The CDR3 spans 15 residues. Germline V gene sequence: CDR1 MNHNS, CDR2 SASEGT. The specimen sequenced was peripheral blood. The TCR was taken from a man aged 50 or older with acute or convalescent COVID-19. The gene calls are TRBV6-1 and TRBJ2-1; 11 bases fit TRBD1. In DNA, the CDR3 is TGTGCCAGCAGTGAAGGGGGACAGGGGGTTTTTGGGCAGTTCTTC. Its protein product is CASSEGGQGVFGQFF.